These T cell receptor beta chains were read from a single sample in a study of blood T cell repertoires in COVID-19. Method: immunoSEQ multiplex PCR; TCRdb's copy keeps in-frame clones and lacks some. The data contain 200,000 to 250,000 clones, roughly 82% of them singletons. The material sequenced was peripheral blood. The receptors were gathered from a woman aged 40 to 50 with acute or convalescent COVID-19. The CDR3 runs from the conserved cysteine through the conserved F or W. D genes are given only for firm matches. Clone size is given for some rows only: seen once, a few or many times, or a class if the clone is expanded.

D gene,V gene,clone size,J gene,CDR3 protein,CDR3 DNA
.,TRBV27,few,TRBJ1-1,CASSLSPTGSYEAFF,TGTGCCAGCAGTTTATCCCCGACAGGCTCCTATGAAGCTTTCTTT
TRBD2,TRBV12-5,.,TRBJ2-7,CASGRPGLAGSYEQYF,TGTGCTAGTGGACGTCCGGGACTAGCGGGATCGTACGAGCAGTACTTC
TRBD1,TRBV5-8,.,TRBJ1-5,CASSAGTGSIYQPQHF,TGTGCCAGCAGTGCCGGGACAGGGAGTATCTACCAGCCCCAGCATTTT
.,TRBV4-2,.,TRBJ1-5,CASSQVRGQPQHF,TGTGCCAGCAGCCAGGTTCGGGGGCAGCCCCAGCATTTT
TRBD2,TRBV10-1,.,TRBJ2-3,CASSESAPGGDTQYF,TGCGCCAGCAGTGAGTCCGCACCGGGGGGAGATACGCAGTATTTT
.,TRBV11-2,.,TRBJ2-1,CASSLTDGYNEQFF,TGTGCCAGCAGCTTGACAGACGGCTACAATGAGCAGTTCTTC
.,TRBV30,.,TRBJ2-1,CAWSGGDYNEQFF,TGTGCCTGGAGTGGGGGGGACTACAATGAGCAGTTCTTC
.,TRBV6-5,.,TRBJ2-7,CASTMTGSAYEQYF,TGTGCCAGCACTATGACAGGTTCCGCCTACGAGCAGTACTTC
TRBD1,TRBV7-8,.,TRBJ1-2,CASSLGQTGGGYTF,TGTGCCAGCAGCTTAGGACAGACAGGGGGCGGCTACACCTTC
.,TRBV10-1,.,TRBJ1-3,CASSESGGNSGNTIYF,TGCGCCAGCAGTGAGTCCGGCGGTAACTCTGGAAACACCATATATTTT
.,TRBV19,.,TRBJ2-3,CASSKWEGVTTDTQYF,TGTGCCAGTAGTAAATGGGAGGGGGTTACCACAGATACGCAGTATTTT
TRBD1,TRBV4-3,.,TRBJ1-3,CASSQEGTGGNTIYF,TGCGCCAGCAGCCAAGAGGGGACAGGTGGAAACACCATATATTTT
.,TRBV6-5,.,TRBJ1-6,CASILWGNNSPLHF,TGTGCCAGCATTCTCTGGGGCAATAATTCACCCCTCCACTTT
TRBD2,TRBV7-3,.,TRBJ2-3,CASSPTSGGAGDTQYF,TGTGCCAGCAGCCCGACTAGCGGGGGGGCGGGAGATACGCAGTATTTT
TRBD1,TRBV4-1,.,TRBJ1-6,CASSHLTGVDSPLHF,TGCGCCAGCAGCCACCTGACAGGGGTGGATTCACCCCTCCACTTT
TRBD2,TRBV19,.,TRBJ2-1,CASSTQLAGGRNEQFF,TGTGCCAGTAGTACCCAACTAGCGGGGGGTAGGAATGAGCAGTTCTTC
TRBD1,TRBV15,.,TRBJ2-1,CATSRDQGTGDNEQFF,TGTGCCACCAGCAGAGACCAGGGGACAGGGGACAATGAGCAGTTCTTC
.,TRBV14,.,TRBJ1-3,CASSLLPRDILNF,TGTGCCAGCAGTCTTTTGCCCCGGGACATCTTGAATTTT
TRBD2,TRBV7-2,.,TRBJ2-7,CASSLGLAGLPYEQYF,TGTGCCAGCAGCTTAGGACTAGCGGGCCTACCTTACGAGCAGTACTTC
TRBD2,TRBV13,.,TRBJ2-5,CASSFSGLAGGPLETQYF,TGTGCCAGCAGCTTTTCCGGATTAGCGGGAGGGCCCCTAGAGACCCAGTACTTC
.,TRBV6-2/TRBV6-3,.,TRBJ2-3,CASSPGPHTQYF,TGTGCCAGCAGTCCCGGTCCTCATACGCAGTATTTT
TRBD1,TRBV28,.,TRBJ1-2,CASTIGQGKFYGYTF,TGTGCCAGCACCATTGGACAGGGGAAATTCTATGGCTACACCTTC
TRBD1,TRBV15,.,TRBJ2-7,CATSRALGTGNYEQYF,TGTGCCACCAGCAGAGCGTTGGGGACAGGGAACTACGAGCAGTACTTC
.,TRBV12-5,once,TRBJ2-3,CASGVADTQYF,TGTGCTAGTGGCGTAGCAGATACGCAGTATTTT
.,TRBV5-1,.,TRBJ2-5,CASSPGHRFVETQYF,TGCGCCAGCAGCCCGGGACACCGGTTCGTAGAGACCCAGTACTTC
TRBD1,TRBV2,.,TRBJ1-2,CASSPTGKGYTF,TGTGCCAGCAGTCCGACAGGGAAAGGCTACACCTTC
.,TRBV21-1,once,TRBJ2-3,CASSKEGGTGSSTDTQYF,TGTGCCAGCAGCAAAGAGGGGGGGACAGGCTCTAGCACAGATACGCAGTATTTT